This TCR beta chain was found in a study of beta chain features in type 1 diabetes. The CDR3 runs to 15 residues. Trimming stripped 1 base from V and 4 bases from J, with 8 bases between. The germline gives CDR1 SGHTA, CDR2 FQGNSA. This clone turned up a few times. Its antigen is still unknown. Within the sample, other DNA sequences also encode this same CDR3. Central memory, naive, regulatory and stem cell-like memory CD4+ cells were sorted by CD45RO/CCR7/CD25/CD127/CD95/CD27. cDNA synthesis used the whole RNA isolate, giving expressed TCRB sequences. Clones were sequenced by immunoSEQ multiplex PCR, and TCRdb holds only the in-frame ones, with some missing. The data show 350,000 to 450,000 clones, approximately 13% seen once. Study conclusions and caveats: The VDJ junctions of type 1 diabetes patients carried fewer insertions and more deletions. The similarity of naive, central memory and Treg TCRB repertoires appeared greater among patients than among healthy donors. cDNA-based sequencing might over-represent cells highly expressing TCR.

The gene calls are TRBV7-2 and TRBJ2-6, with D perhaps assigned TRBD1 or TRBD2 (5 bases each). This sequence was found in a man aged 25 to 40 in good health. Material: naive CD4+ T cells from blood. CDR3 loop: CASSLVGAGANVLTF. Here the CDR3 DNA reads TGTGCCAGCAGCTTAGTCGGGGCCGGGGCCAACGTCCTGACTTTC.